This TCR beta chain was recovered during a study of monozygotic twins with inflammatory bowel disease. This CDR3 is 12 amino acids long. CDR1 is MDHEN, CDR2 SYDVKM, per germline. Using eight separate reactions per sample, the authors generated cDNA. TCRdb reworked the 5' RACE reads into one entry per CDR3 protein, no DNA. The repertoire shows nearly 45,000 distinct CDR3 sequences; the top ten hold around 5.3%. This TCR derives from a human donor with ulcerative colitis or Crohn's disease, or a healthy co-twin of an affected twin (not recorded which). The V gene is TRBV28, the J gene TRBJ1-2; lacking DNA, the TRBD1 call made by TCRdb goes unchecked. Sample: blood. The CDR3 region is CASSLPGAGYTF.